This entry is about one T cell receptor beta chain. With V trimmed by 0 bases and J by 4 bases, 9 bases remained unmatched. This CDR3 contains 17 residues. Germline V gene data show CDR1 as SGHNT and CDR2 as YYREEE (reference sequence). This table comes from immunoSEQ multiplex PCR, and its TCRdb copy is limited to in-frame clones, with some not included. The sample holds a few hundred thousand clones; more than 70% are singletons and the top ten take 1% to 1.5%. These data belong to a study of blood T cell repertoires in COVID-19. The sample comprised peripheral blood. The sequence derives from a man aged 35-49 years with acute or convalescent COVID-19. The V call is TRBV5-4, the J call TRBJ1-1, with TRBD1 matching over 10 bases. The CDR3 coding sequence is TGTGCCAGCAGCTTGGAGGGACAGGGGCAGGGAGGCACTGAAGCTTTCTTT. Residues: CASSLEGQGQGGTEAFF.